This TCR beta chain derives from a study of blood T cell repertoires in COVID-19 (dated by TCRdb to 2018 to 2021). As for the study more broadly: The collaborator samples originated in the United States, Italy and Spain and spanned the acute and convalescent phases of COVID-19. The prospective study material was composed of cDNA or gDNA derived from T cells, B-cell-depleted T cells, or PBMCs. The dataset comprised deeply sampled blood TCRbeta repertoires from subjects exposed to, actively infected with, or recovered from COVID-19. The repertoires were released in a freely available public database intended as a resource for research on the immune response to SARS-CoV-2. Samples were obtained from the ongoing ImmuneRACE study (first 160 participants) and from some 1,200 subjects provided by 6 global collaborators. The sample metadata nearly always contained a de-identified subject ID, COVID-19 status, age in years and sex. Where HLA class I and class II types were available, the types were taken from metadata supplied by the sample provider, not from assay-based typing.

Study-level results and caveats: How much clinical and demographic metadata was included differed by source and by participant, and the metadata was provided uncurated.

Relative to germline, V is missing 2 bases and J is missing 4 bases, with 9 bases of the junction outside any gene match. CDR1 and CDR2 were assigned from the germline V gene as MGHRA and YSYEKL. The CDR3 sequence holds 17 residues, the cysteine and phenylalanine included. CDR3 DNA is the only sequence kept; it has 51 bases, read in frame from the first base. Collaborating institutions collected whole blood in K2EDTA tubes following their own protocols. For TCRbeta analysis, collaborators shipped samples in one of three forms: frozen whole blood, isolated PBMCs, or DNA extracted from either of those sample types. For this clone: The clone's antigen remains unknown. No clone much larger than this one lies a single base away; base qualities are absent.

TCRbeta CDR3 regions were amplified from genomic DNA by means of the immunoSEQ Assay, a bias-controlled multiplex PCR. The original methods were these. The number of nucleated cells in each sample was estimated from the amplification of reference gene primers within the assay. To quantify the absolute abundance of each unique TCRbeta CDR3 rearrangement, sequence reads were collapsed and filtered. For each sample, productive Simpson clonality was calculated as the square root of Simpson's diversity index over productive rearrangements. As stored in TCRdb, this immuneACCESS dataset retains in-frame rearrangements with V and J assigned. A fraction of the clones does not appear; measured against another copy, unresolved V genes explain less than half of the discrepancy, and the remainder lacks a known reason. The DNA gave D and trimming, while V, J and clone size come from that table. Recorded for this sample are about 70,000 clones; under 95% of them occurred a single time. The biggest ten clones account for roughly 8% of the sample.

The specimen was peripheral blood. The origin of this receptor is a human donor in a cohort sampled during active COVID-19. The chain is encoded by TRBV4-1 joined to TRBJ1-5; TRBD1 matches 9 bases in the middle. In nucleotides, the sequence is TGCGCCAGCAGCCAAATGCCCGGACAGGGGAGGAATCAGCCCCAGCATTTT. Its coded protein is CASSQMPGQGRNQPQHF.